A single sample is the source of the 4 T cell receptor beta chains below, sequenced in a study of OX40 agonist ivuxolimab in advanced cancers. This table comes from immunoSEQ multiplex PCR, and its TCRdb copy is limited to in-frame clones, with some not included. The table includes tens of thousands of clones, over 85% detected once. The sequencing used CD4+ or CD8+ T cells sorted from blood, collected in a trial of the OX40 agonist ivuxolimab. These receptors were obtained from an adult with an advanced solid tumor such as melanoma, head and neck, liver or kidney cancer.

The CDR3 bases are TGTGCCAGCAGTTTAACTCTCCAACCGGGACAGGGAGATGAAAAACTGTTTTTT. This codes for CASSLTLQPGQGDEKLFF. The chain is built from TRBV28 and TRBJ1-4; 9 nucleotides line up with TRBD1. J lost 6 bases, V lost 2 bases, and 13 bases had no gene match. CDR1 is MDHEN, CDR2 SYDVKM, per germline. The length of the CDR3 is 18 residues. Combining the CDR3 with reference TRBV28 and TRBJ1-4 gives the whole variable domain DVKVTQSSRYLVKRTGEKVFLECVQDMDHENMFWYRQDPGLGLRLIYFSYDVKMKEKGDIPEGYSVSREKKERFSLILESASTNQTSMYLCASSLTLQPGQGDEKLFFGSGTQLSVL.

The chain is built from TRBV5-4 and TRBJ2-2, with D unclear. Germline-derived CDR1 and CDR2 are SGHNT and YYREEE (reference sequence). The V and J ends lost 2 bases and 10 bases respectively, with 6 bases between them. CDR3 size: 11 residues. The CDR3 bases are TGTGCCAGCAGCTTTGGCCTGGAGCTGTTTTTT. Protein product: CASSFGLELFF.

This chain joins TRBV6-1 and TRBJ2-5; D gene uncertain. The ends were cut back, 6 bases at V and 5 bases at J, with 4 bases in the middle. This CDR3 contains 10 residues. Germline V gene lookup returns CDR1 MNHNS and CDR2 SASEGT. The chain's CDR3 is CASSRETQYF. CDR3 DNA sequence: TGTGCCAGCAGCCGGGAGACCCAGTACTTC.

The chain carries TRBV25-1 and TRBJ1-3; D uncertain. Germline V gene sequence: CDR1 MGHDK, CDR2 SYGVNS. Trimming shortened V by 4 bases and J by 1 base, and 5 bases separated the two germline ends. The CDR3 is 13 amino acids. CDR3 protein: CASSAGSGNTIYF. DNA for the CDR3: TGTGCCAGCAGTGCCGGTTCTGGAAACACCATATATTTT.